This is a list of T cell receptor beta chains from one sample in a study of T cell responses to AZD1222 COVID-19 vaccine. Clones were sequenced by immunoSEQ multiplex PCR, and TCRdb holds only the in-frame ones, with some missing. The sample lists around 130,000 clones, about 89% occurring once. Sequenced here: peripheral blood, sampled on day 0 of AZD1222 vaccination. These receptors were obtained from an adult in good health. Both conserved end residues are part of each CDR3. The D gene is left open where the match is weak. Clone size appears in some rows only: once, few, many, or a class for an expanded clone.

d_call: -
v_call: TRBV7-8
j_call: TRBJ1-5
clone_size: -
cdr3_aa: CASSLGEGVGNQPQHF
cdr3_nt: TGTGCCAGCAGCTTAGGCGAAGGGGTTGGCAATCAGCCCCAGCATTTT

d_call: -
v_call: TRBV5-1
j_call: TRBJ1-1
clone_size: -
cdr3_aa: CASSRQENTEAFF
cdr3_nt: TGCGCCAGCAGCCGACAGGAGAACACTGAAGCTTTCTTT

d_call: TRBD1
v_call: TRBV10-1
j_call: TRBJ1-1
clone_size: -
cdr3_aa: CASSAGGLNTEAFF
cdr3_nt: TGCGCCAGCAGCGCAGGGGGCTTGAACACTGAAGCTTTCTTT

d_call: TRBD1
v_call: TRBV7-9
j_call: TRBJ1-4
clone_size: -
cdr3_aa: CASSLRQGGEKLFF
cdr3_nt: TGTGCCAGCAGCTTAAGACAGGGGGGGGAAAAACTGTTTTTT

d_call: -
v_call: TRBV5-8
j_call: TRBJ2-6
clone_size: -
cdr3_aa: CASSFFSRASILSGANVLTF
cdr3_nt: TGTGCCAGCAGCTTTTTTTCTCGGGCGAGCATACTCTCTGGGGCCAACGTCCTGACTTTC

d_call: TRBD1
v_call: TRBV5-1
j_call: TRBJ2-2
clone_size: -
cdr3_aa: CASMTGGASGELFF
cdr3_nt: TGCGCCAGCATGACAGGGGGGGCGAGCGGGGAGCTGTTTTTT

d_call: TRBD1
v_call: TRBV12-5
j_call: TRBJ2-7
clone_size: -
cdr3_aa: CASVPGQAYEQYF
cdr3_nt: TGTGCTAGTGTTCCCGGACAGGCCTACGAGCAGTACTTC

d_call: -
v_call: TRBV9
j_call: TRBJ1-1
clone_size: few
cdr3_aa: CASSSDSTEAFF
cdr3_nt: TGTGCCAGCAGCTCCGATAGCACTGAAGCTTTCTTT

d_call: -
v_call: TRBV27
j_call: TRBJ1-5
clone_size: once
cdr3_aa: CASSFGGRQPQHF
cdr3_nt: TGTGCCAGCAGTTTTGGGGGAAGGCAGCCCCAGCATTTT

d_call: -
v_call: TRBV6-1
j_call: TRBJ1-1
clone_size: -
cdr3_aa: CASSAWEGGLNTEAFF
cdr3_nt: TGTGCCAGCAGTGCCTGGGAAGGGGGTTTAAACACTGAAGCTTTCTTT

d_call: -
v_call: TRBV9
j_call: TRBJ2-7
clone_size: -
cdr3_aa: CASSAGPNEQYF
cdr3_nt: TGTGCCAGCAGTGCGGGGCCCAACGAGCAGTACTTC

d_call: TRBD1
v_call: TRBV7-9
j_call: TRBJ1-2
clone_size: -
cdr3_aa: CAGGTGTGGKGYTF
cdr3_nt: TGTGCCGGTGGGACTGGGACAGGGGGGAAAGGCTACACCTTC

d_call: -
v_call: TRBV4-2
j_call: TRBJ1-2
clone_size: -
cdr3_aa: CASSQEPTADYGYTF
cdr3_nt: TGTGCCAGCAGCCAAGAACCTACAGCCGACTATGGCTACACCTTC

d_call: -
v_call: TRBV7-6
j_call: TRBJ1-5
clone_size: -
cdr3_aa: CASSIGSGDNQPQHF
cdr3_nt: TGTGCCAGCAGCATAGGGTCGGGAGACAATCAGCCCCAGCATTTT

d_call: -
v_call: TRBV2
j_call: TRBJ2-5
clone_size: -
cdr3_aa: CASSPFPLKETQYF
cdr3_nt: TGTGCCAGCAGTCCCTTTCCCCTTAAAGAGACCCAGTACTTC

d_call: -
v_call: TRBV7-8
j_call: TRBJ1-2
clone_size: -
cdr3_aa: CASSHGGAYYGYTF
cdr3_nt: TGTGCCAGCAGCCATGGGGGGGCTTACTATGGCTACACCTTC

d_call: -
v_call: TRBV7-7
j_call: TRBJ2-2
clone_size: -
cdr3_aa: CASSRRTAGELFF
cdr3_nt: TGTGCTAGCAGCAGACGGACCGCCGGGGAGCTGTTTTTT

d_call: -
v_call: TRBV5-1
j_call: TRBJ2-3
clone_size: -
cdr3_aa: CASSGILQGFSTDTQYF
cdr3_nt: TGCGCCAGCAGCGGGATTTTACAGGGATTTAGCACAGATACGCAGTATTTT

d_call: -
v_call: TRBV6-5
j_call: TRBJ2-1
clone_size: -
cdr3_aa: CASTRLNEQFF
cdr3_nt: TGTGCCAGCACGAGGCTTAATGAGCAGTTCTTC

d_call: -
v_call: TRBV6-5
j_call: TRBJ1-5
clone_size: once
cdr3_aa: CASSYGQGNQPQHF
cdr3_nt: TGTGCCAGCAGTTACGGGCAGGGCAATCAGCCCCAGCATTTT